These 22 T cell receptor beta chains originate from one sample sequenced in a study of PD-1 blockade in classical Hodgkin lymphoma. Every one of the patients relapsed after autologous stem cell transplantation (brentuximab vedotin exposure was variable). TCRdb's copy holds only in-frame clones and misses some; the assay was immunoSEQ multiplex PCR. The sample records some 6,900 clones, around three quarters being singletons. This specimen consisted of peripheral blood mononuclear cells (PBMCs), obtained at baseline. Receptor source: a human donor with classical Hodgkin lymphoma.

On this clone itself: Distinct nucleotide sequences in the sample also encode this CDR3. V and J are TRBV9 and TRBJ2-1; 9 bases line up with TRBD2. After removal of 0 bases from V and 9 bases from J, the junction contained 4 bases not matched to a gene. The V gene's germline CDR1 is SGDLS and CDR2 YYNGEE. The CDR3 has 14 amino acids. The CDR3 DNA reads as TGTGCCAGCAGCGTAGAGCTAGCGGGAATTGAGCAGTTCTTC. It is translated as CASSVELAGIEQFF.

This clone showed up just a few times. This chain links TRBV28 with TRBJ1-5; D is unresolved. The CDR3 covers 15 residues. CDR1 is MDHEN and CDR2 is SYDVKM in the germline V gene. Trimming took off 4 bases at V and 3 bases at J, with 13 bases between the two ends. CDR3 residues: CASSSPGVNNQPQHF. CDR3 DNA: TGTGCCAGCAGTTCCCCCGGGGTGAACAATCAGCCCCAGCATTTT.

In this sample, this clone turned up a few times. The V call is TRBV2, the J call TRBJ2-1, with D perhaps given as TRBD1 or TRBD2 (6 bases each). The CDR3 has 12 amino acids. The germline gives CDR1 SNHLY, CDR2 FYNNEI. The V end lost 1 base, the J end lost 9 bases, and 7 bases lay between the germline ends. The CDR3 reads CASSEEGGEQFF. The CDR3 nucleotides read TGTGCCAGCAGTGAAGAGGGGGGTGAGCAGTTCTTC.

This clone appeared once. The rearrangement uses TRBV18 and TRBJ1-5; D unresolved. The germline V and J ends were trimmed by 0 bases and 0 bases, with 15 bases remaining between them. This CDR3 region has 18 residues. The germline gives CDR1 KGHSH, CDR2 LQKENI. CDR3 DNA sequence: TGTGCCAGCTCACCACCCTCCCGGACCTGCTATAGCAATCAGCCCCAGCATTTT. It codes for CASSPPSRTCYSNQPQHF.

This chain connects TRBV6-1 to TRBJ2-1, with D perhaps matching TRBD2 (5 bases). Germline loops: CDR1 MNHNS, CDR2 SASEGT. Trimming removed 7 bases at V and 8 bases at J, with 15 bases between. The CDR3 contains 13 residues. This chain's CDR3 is CASTAGPAYEQFF. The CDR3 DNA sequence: TGTGCCAGCACCGCGGGCCCGGCGTATGAGCAGTTCTTC.

In DNA form, the CDR3 reads TGTGCCAGCAGCAAACCGGGACTAGCGGATAATGAGCAGTTCTTC. Its translation is CASSKPGLADNEQFF. V and J are TRBV7-3 and TRBJ2-1, with 11 bases fitting TRBD2. The CDR3 extends over 15 amino acids. CDR1 is SGHTA, CDR2 FQGTGA, per germline. The V segment lost 5 bases and the J segment 7 bases; nucleotides outside the gene matches: 7.

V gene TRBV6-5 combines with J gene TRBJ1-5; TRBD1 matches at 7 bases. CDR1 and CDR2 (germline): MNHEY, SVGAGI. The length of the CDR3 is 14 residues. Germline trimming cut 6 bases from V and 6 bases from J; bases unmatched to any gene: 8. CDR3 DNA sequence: TGTGCCAGCAGCTATAGGGACAGTGGTCAGCCCCAGCATTTT. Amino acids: CASSYRDSGQPQHF.

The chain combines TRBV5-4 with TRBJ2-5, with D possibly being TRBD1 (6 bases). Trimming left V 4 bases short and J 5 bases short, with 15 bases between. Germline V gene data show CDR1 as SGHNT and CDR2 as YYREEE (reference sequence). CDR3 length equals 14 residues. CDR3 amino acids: CASSAWGRGETQYF. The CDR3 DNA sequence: TGTGCCAGCAGCGCTTGGGGGCGCGGGGAGACCCAGTACTTC.

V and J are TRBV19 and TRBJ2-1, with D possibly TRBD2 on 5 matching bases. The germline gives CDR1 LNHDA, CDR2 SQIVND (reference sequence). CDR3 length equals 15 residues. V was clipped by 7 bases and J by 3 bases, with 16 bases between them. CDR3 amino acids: CASTIGSFRYNEQFF. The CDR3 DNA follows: TGTGCCAGTACCATAGGGAGCTTTCGCTACAATGAGCAGTTCTTC.

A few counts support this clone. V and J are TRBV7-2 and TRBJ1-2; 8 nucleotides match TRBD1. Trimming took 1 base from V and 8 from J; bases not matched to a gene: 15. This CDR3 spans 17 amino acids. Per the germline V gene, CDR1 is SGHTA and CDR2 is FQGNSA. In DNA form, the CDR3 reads TGTGCCAGCAGCTTAGAGGTGTCCGGACAGGGAACTCTGGGCTACACCTTC. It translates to CASSLEVSGQGTLGYTF.

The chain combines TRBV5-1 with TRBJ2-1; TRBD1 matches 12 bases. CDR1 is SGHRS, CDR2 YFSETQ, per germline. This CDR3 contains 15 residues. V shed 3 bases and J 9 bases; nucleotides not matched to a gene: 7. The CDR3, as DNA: TGCGCCAGCAGCTCCGGGACAGGGGGCTACGGTGAGCAGTTCTTC. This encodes CASSSGTGGYGEQFF.

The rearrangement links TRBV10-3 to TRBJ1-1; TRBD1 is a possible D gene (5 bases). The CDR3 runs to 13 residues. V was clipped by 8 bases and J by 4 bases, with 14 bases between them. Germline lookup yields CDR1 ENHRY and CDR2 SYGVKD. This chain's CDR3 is CAIGDSIGTEAFF. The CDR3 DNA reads TGTGCCATCGGCGACAGTATCGGCACTGAAGCTTTCTTT.

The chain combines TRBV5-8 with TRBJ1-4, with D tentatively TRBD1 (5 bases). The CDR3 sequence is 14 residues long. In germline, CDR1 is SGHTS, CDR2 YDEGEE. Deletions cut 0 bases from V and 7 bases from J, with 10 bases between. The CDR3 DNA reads TGTGCCAGCAGCTTGGTCTTAAGGGGTGAAAAACTGTTTTTT. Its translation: CASSLVLRGEKLFF.

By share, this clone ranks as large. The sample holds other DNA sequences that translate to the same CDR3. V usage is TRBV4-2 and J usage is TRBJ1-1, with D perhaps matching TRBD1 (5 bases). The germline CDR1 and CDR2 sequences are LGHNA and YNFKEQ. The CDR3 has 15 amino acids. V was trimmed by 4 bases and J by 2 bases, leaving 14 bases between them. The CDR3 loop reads CASSPRSDRNTEAFF. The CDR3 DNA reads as TGTGCCAGCAGCCCCAGGTCTGACAGAAACACTGAAGCTTTCTTT.

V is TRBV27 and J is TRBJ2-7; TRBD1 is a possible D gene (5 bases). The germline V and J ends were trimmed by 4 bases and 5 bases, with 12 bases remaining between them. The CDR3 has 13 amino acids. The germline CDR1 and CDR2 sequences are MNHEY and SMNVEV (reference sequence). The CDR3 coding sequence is TGTGCCAGCAGTTCGGGCACCAGGGACGAGCAGTACTTC. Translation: CASSSGTRDEQYF.

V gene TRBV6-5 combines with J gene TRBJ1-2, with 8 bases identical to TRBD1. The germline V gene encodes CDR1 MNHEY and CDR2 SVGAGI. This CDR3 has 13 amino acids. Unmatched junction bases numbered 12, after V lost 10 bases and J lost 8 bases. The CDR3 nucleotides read TGTGCCACCCACAGGGGGACCCTTGAGGGCTACACCTTC. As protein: CATHRGTLEGYTF.

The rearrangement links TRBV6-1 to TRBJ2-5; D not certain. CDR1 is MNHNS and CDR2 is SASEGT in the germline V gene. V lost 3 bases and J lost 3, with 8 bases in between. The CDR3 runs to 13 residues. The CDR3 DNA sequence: TGTGCCAGCAGTGAGAAGGGTAAAGAGACCCAGTACTTC. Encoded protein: CASSEKGKETQYF.

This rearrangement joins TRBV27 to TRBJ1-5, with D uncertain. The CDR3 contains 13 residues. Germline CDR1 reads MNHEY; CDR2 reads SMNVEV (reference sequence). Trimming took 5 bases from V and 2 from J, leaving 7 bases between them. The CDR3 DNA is TGTGCCAGCAGTGAGGGAGGCAATCAGCCCCAGCATTTT. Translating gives CASSEGGNQPQHF.

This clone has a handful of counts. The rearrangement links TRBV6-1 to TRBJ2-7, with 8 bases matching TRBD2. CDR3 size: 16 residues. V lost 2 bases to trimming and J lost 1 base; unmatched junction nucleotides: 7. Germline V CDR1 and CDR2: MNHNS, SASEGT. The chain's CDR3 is CASSEYGGRRSYEQYF. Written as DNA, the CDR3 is TGTGCCAGCAGTGAATATGGCGGGAGGAGGTCCTACGAGCAGTACTTC.

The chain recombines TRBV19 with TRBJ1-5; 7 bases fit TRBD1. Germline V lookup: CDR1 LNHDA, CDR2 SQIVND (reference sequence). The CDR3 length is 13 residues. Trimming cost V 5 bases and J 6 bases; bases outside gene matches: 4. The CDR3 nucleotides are TGTGCCAGTAGTGGCAGGGGGTCTCAGCCCCAGCATTTT. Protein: CASSGRGSQPQHF. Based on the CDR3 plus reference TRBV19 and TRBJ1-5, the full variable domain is DGGITQSPKYLFRKEGQNVTLSCEQNLNHDAMYWYRQDPGQGLRLIYYSQIVNDFQKGDIAEGYSVSREKKESFPLTVTSAQKNPTAFYLCASSGRGSQPQHFGDGTRLSIL.

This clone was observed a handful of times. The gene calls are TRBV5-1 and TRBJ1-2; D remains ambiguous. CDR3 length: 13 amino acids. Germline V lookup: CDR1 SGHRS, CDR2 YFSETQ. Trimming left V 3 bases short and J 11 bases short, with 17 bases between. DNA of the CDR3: TGCGCCAGCAGCTGGAGAGGTCCTCGGACGTACACCTTC. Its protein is CASSWRGPRTYTF.

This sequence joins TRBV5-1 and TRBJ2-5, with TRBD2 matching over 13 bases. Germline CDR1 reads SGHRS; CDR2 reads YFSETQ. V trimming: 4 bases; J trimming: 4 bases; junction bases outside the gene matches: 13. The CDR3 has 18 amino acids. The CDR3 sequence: CASSVSTSGRAGGETQYF. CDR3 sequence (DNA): TGCGCCAGCAGCGTGTCAACTAGCGGGAGGGCCGGAGGAGAGACCCAGTACTTC.